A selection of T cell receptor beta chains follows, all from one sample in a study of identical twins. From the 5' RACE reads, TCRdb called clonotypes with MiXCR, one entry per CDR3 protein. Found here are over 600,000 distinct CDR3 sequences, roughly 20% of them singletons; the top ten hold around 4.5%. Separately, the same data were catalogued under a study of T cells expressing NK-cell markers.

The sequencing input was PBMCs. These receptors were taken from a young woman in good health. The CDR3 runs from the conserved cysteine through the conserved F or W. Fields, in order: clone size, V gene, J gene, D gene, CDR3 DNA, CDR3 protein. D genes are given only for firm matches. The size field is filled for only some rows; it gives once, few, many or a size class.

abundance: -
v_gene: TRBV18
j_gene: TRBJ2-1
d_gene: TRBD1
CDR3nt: TGTGCCAGCTCGTACCAGCACGGGACAGGGGTAAATGAGCAGTTCTTC
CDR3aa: CASSYQHGTGVNEQFF

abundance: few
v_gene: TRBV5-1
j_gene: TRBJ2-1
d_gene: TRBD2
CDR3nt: TGCGCCAGCAGCTCTCGTGTAAGCGGGGCACCCTACAATGAGCAGTTCTTC
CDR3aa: CASSSRVSGAPYNEQFF

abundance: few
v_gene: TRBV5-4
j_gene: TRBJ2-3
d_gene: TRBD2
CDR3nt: TGTGCCAGCAGCTTGGGTCTAGCGGGGCTCACAGATACGCAGTATTTT
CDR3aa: CASSLGLAGLTDTQYF

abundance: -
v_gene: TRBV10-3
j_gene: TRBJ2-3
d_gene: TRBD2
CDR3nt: TGTGCCATACGGGCAGGAGCGGGAGTCACAGATACGCAGTATTTT
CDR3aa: CAIRAGAGVTDTQYF

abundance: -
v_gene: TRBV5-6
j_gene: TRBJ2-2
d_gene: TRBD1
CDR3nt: TGTGCCAGCAGCGGGACAGGGGGAAGTGCGAACACCGGGGAGCTGTTTTTT
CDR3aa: CASSGTGGSANTGELFF

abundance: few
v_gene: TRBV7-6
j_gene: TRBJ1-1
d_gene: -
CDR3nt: TGTGCCAGCAGCTCCAGGGGAAGAAGCGCTGAAGCTTTCTTT
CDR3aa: CASSSRGRSAEAFF

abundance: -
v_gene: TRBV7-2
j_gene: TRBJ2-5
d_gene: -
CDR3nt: TGTGCCAGCAGCTTATTAGGCAGGGAATTAGAGACCCAGTACTTC
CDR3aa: CASSLLGRELETQYF

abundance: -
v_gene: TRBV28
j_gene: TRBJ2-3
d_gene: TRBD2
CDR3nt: TGTGCCAGCAGTTCCCGGGCGGGGGCAGATACGCAGTATTTT
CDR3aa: CASSSRAGADTQYF

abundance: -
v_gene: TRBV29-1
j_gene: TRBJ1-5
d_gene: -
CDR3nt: TGCAGCGTTTTACTAGGAGTGGACCAGCCCCAGCATTTT
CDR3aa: CSVLLGVDQPQHF

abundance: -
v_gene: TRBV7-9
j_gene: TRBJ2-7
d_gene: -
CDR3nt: TGTGCCAGCAGCTTATCATCAGCTCCGGGGGAGCAGTACTTC
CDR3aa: CASSLSSAPGEQYF

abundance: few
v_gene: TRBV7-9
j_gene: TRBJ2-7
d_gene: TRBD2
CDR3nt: TGTGCCAGCAGCTCAACTAGCGCAAGCTACGAGCAGTACTTC
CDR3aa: CASSSTSASYEQYF

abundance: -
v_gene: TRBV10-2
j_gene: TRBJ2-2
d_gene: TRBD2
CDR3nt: TGCGCCAGCGTAGGACTAGCGGGCCTCACCGGGGAGCTGTTTTTT
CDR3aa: CASVGLAGLTGELFF

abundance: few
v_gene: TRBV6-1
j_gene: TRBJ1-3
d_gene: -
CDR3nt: TGTGCCAGCAGACCCGATAGGAGAGGATCTGGAAACACCATATATTTT
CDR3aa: CASRPDRRGSGNTIYF

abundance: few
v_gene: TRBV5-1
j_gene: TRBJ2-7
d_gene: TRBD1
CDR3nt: TGCGCCAGCAGCTGGGGAAGACAGGGACACTCCTACGAGCAGTACTTC
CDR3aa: CASSWGRQGHSYEQYF

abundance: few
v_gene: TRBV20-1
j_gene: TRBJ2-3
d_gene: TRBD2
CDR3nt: TGCAGTGCGCGTAGCGGGGGGGCGATGCAGTATTTT
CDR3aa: CSARSGGAMQYF

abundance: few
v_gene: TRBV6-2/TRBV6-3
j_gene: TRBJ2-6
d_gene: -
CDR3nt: TGTGCCAGCAGCATCAGGGGGGCTGGGGCCAACGTCCTGACTTTC
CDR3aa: CASSIRGAGANVLTF

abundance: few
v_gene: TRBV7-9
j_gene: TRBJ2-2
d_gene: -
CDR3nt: TGTGCCAGCAATCACAATCGGGGGTCGAACACCGGGGAGCTGTTTTTT
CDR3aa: CASNHNRGSNTGELFF